The 20 T cell receptor beta chains in this list originate from one sample, sequenced in a study of blood T cell repertoires in COVID-19 (dated by TCRdb to the early 2020s). Libraries were constructed by the immunoSEQ multiplex PCR assay. The immuneACCESS repertoire file appears here via TCRdb, limited to in-frame rearrangements. These files lack a portion of the clones; in checked studies, under half of the deficit traces to unresolved V genes, and the cause of the others is not known. The table for this sample lists around 100,000 clones; more than 80% of them were counted only once. The ten largest clones add up to approximately 4.5% of the sample. Material for sequencing was peripheral blood. Receptor source: a woman aged 50 to 60 with acute or convalescent COVID-19.

This clone was observed a single time. The CDR3 sequence is CASSLVGAPTYEQYF. The DNA for the CDR3 is TGTGCCAGCAGTTTAGTGGGGGCACCCACCTACGAGCAGTACTTC. The V gene is TRBV27, the J gene TRBJ2-7, with D perhaps TRBD1 (6 bases). The V gene lost 2 bases and the J gene lost 2 bases, with 13 bases spanning the gap. Germline CDR1 reads MNHEY; CDR2 reads SMNVEV (reference sequence). This CDR3 region has 15 residues.

The chain joins TRBV5-1 to TRBJ2-3; D perhaps matches TRBD1 (6 bases). Germline CDR1 and CDR2: SGHRS and YFSETQ. The V end was cut by 5 bases, the J end by 6 bases, with 16 bases between. CDR3 length: 14 residues. The CDR3 bases are TGCGCCAGCAGTACTAACAGGGTCAGGGATACGCAGTATTTT. Its translation is CASSTNRVRDTQYF.

The V and J genes are TRBV3-1 (or the pseudogene TRBV3-2) and TRBJ1-3; D gene unclear. The CDR3 runs to 14 residues. Looked up from germline, CDR1 is LGHDT and CDR2 is YNNKEL (reference sequence). Trimming took off 5 bases at V and 4 bases at J, with 12 bases between the two ends. CDR3 amino acids: CASSVPGGGNTIYF. In nucleotides, the CDR3 is TGTGCCAGCAGCGTCCCGGGTGGAGGAAACACCATATATTTT.

This clone was recorded only once. The V gene is TRBV7-9, the J gene TRBJ2-1; 11 nucleotides line up with TRBD2. The CDR3 runs to 17 residues. J lost 6 bases, V lost 5 bases, and 12 bases had no gene match. CDR1 is SEHNR, CDR2 FQNEAQ, per germline (reference sequence). CDR3: CASSPFPLAGGLNEQFF. The CDR3 region has the DNA TGTGCCAGCAGCCCCTTCCCGCTAGCGGGGGGCCTCAATGAGCAGTTCTTC.

The V gene is TRBV28, the J gene TRBJ1-2; 12 bases fit TRBD1. Trimming cost V 5 bases and J 4 bases; bases outside gene matches: 8. The CDR3 runs to 16 residues. CDR1 and CDR2 from the germline V gene are MDHEN and SYDVKM. The CDR3 reads CASSRGQGAKIYGYTF. CDR3 in DNA: TGTGCCAGCAGTAGGGGACAGGGGGCGAAAATCTATGGCTACACCTTC.

This chain uses TRBV28 with TRBJ1-5; the D is unclear. Germline V gives CDR1 MDHEN, CDR2 SYDVKM. The CDR3 spans 16 residues. V lost 1 base to trimming and J lost 2 bases, with 12 bases between them. The DNA of the CDR3 is TGTGCCAGCAGTTTATTCCAGTGGTTGGGCAATCAGCCCCAGCATTTT. This codes for CASSLFQWLGNQPQHF.

The chain employs TRBV12-3 or TRBV12-4 and TRBJ1-1; weak D call: TRBD1 (6 bases). The CDR3 has 13 residues. The V end was cut by 6 bases, the J end by 5 bases, with 13 bases between. CDR3 DNA: TGTGCCAGCAGCCCCAGGGGAAGGACTGAAGCTTTCTTT. As protein: CASSPRGRTEAFF.

The chain recombines TRBV28 with TRBJ2-5, with 7 bases fitting TRBD2. Germline trimming cut 7 bases from V and 3 bases from J; bases unmatched to any gene: 5. The CDR3 runs to 13 residues. Germline V gene data show CDR1 as MDHEN and CDR2 as SYDVKM. CDR3 coding DNA: TGTGCCAGCACCGCTCTAGCGGAAGAGACCCAGTACTTC. As protein: CASTALAEETQYF.

The rearrangement links TRBV11-2 to TRBJ1-1; D is possibly TRBD1 (5 bases). Deletions cut 4 bases from V and 1 base from J, with 10 bases between. The germline CDR1 and CDR2 sequences are SGHAT and FQNNGV. The CDR3 is 14 residues long. CDR3 sequence: CASSSGLGNTEAFF. The DNA of the CDR3 is TGTGCCAGCAGCTCAGGGCTGGGGAACACTGAAGCTTTCTTT.

In its sample, this clone was seen once. This sequence joins TRBV6-1 and TRBJ2-1, with 8 bases matching TRBD2. The CDR3 has 16 residues. The junction had 12 bases not matched to a gene; V was cut back by 4 bases and J by 7 bases. The germline V gene encodes CDR1 MNHNS and CDR2 SASEGT. The CDR3 sequence is CASSVGGSGGLNEQFF. The CDR3 DNA reads TGTGCCAGCAGTGTGGGGGGAAGCGGGGGCTTGAATGAGCAGTTCTTC.

The J gene is TRBJ2-1, the V gene TRBV7-8, with 10 bases fitting TRBD1. Losses at the gene ends were 3 bases for V and 4 bases for J; bases not matched to a gene: 6. This CDR3 comprises 16 residues. The germline V gene has CDR1 SGHVS and CDR2 FQNEAQ. The CDR3 is CASSFRQGAGYNEQFF. The CDR3 DNA reads as TGTGCCAGCAGCTTCCGACAGGGGGCGGGGTACAATGAGCAGTTCTTC.

The chain recombines TRBV7-9 with TRBJ1-1; 7 bases are shared with TRBD1. Germline V gives CDR1 SEHNR, CDR2 FQNEAQ (reference sequence). This CDR3 is 16 amino acids long. Trimming at V came to 4 bases and at J to 6 bases, leaving 14 bases not matched to a gene. CDR3 nucleotide sequence: TGTGCCAGCAGCTACTCGGAAGGGGGCGGACGACCTGAAGCTTTCTTT. This sequence encodes CASSYSEGGGRPEAFF.

The chain has TRBV7-9 and TRBJ1-4; 8 nucleotides line up with TRBD1. Trimming took 5 bases from V and 4 from J; bases not matched to a gene: 6. The CDR3 extends over 15 amino acids. CDR1 is SEHNR, CDR2 FQNEAQ, per germline (reference sequence). CDR3 region: CASSKQGGNNEKLFF. CDR3 bases: TGTGCCAGCAGCAAACAGGGGGGGAATAATGAAAAACTGTTTTTT.

This chain uses TRBV5-8 with TRBJ2-2, with 9 bases aligning to TRBD1. The junction had 9 bases not matched to a gene; V was cut back by 4 bases and J by 5 bases. Germline V gene data show CDR1 as SGHTS and CDR2 as YDEGEE. The CDR3 has 16 amino acids. For the CDR3, the DNA is TGTGCCAGCAGCCCCCTGACAGGGGGGGTTACCGGGGAGCTGTTTTTT. Translated, it gives CASSPLTGGVTGELFF.

This clone appeared a few times. The rearrangement uses TRBV30 and TRBJ2-7; D gene ambiguous. The CDR3 has 12 amino acids. Germline CDR1 is GTSNPN and CDR2 is SVGIG (reference sequence). Between the trimmed V and J ends, which lost 4 bases and 3 bases, there was a span of 10 bases. The chain's CDR3 is CAWNAPNYEQYF. CDR3 sequence (DNA): TGTGCCTGGAACGCGCCTAACTACGAGCAGTACTTC.

The chain uses TRBV6-5 and TRBJ1-1; D uncertain. The V gene's germline CDR1 is MNHEY and CDR2 SVGAGI. V gave up 3 bases and J gave up 5 bases, with 7 bases separating them. The CDR3 runs 12 residues. The DNA of the CDR3 is TGTGCCAGCAGTTATGGAGGTACTGAAGCTTTCTTT. It yields the protein CASSYGGTEAFF.

The J gene is TRBJ2-5, the V gene TRBV5-6; 10 positions agree with TRBD2. V lost 3 bases and J lost 4; bases outside the gene matches: 3. The CDR3 runs 14 residues. In germline, CDR1 is SGHDT, CDR2 YYEEEE. The CDR3 DNA reads TGTGCCAGCAGCTCTAGCGGGGGTGGAGAGACCCAGTACTTC. Protein product: CASSSSGGGETQYF.

V is TRBV6-6 and J is TRBJ2-1; 9 bases line up with TRBD2. The germline V gene has CDR1 MNHNY and CDR2 SVGAGI (reference sequence). CDR3 length equals 16 residues. The V segment lost 5 bases and the J segment 0 bases; nucleotides outside the gene matches: 5. Written as DNA, the CDR3 is TGTGCCAGCAGTATAGCGGGAGCGCGCTCCTACAATGAGCAGTTCTTC. Encoded protein: CASSIAGARSYNEQFF.

V and J are TRBV7-2 and TRBJ2-2; 11 positions agree with TRBD2. The CDR3 has 15 residues. The trim removed 7 bases at V and 7 bases at J, leaving 8 bases unmatched. CDR1 is SGHTA and CDR2 is FQGNSA in the germline V gene. The CDR3 DNA sequence: TGTGCCAGCAACACGGGACTAGCGGCTGGCGGGGAGCTGTTTTTT. This gives the protein CASNTGLAAGGELFF.

The V and J genes are TRBV6-6 and TRBJ2-6, with 10 bases lining up with TRBD1. V lost 5 bases, J lost 3 bases, and 7 bases stayed unmatched. This CDR3 is 17 amino acids long. Germline CDR1 reads MNHNY; CDR2 reads SVGAGI (reference sequence). The CDR3 sequence: CASSPGTGAGGANVLTF. In DNA form, the CDR3 reads TGTGCCAGCAGTCCTGGGACAGGGGCTGGTGGGGCCAACGTCCTGACTTTC.